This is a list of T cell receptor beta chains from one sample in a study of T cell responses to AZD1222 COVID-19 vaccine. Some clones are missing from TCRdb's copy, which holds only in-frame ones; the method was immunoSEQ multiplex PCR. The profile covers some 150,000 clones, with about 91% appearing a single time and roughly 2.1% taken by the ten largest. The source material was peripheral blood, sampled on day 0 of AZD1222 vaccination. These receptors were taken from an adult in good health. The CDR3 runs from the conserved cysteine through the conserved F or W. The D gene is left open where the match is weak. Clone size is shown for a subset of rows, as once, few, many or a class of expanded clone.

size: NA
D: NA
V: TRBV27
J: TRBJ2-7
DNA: TGTGCCACCCCACGACGATACGAGCAGTACTTC
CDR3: CATPRRYEQYF

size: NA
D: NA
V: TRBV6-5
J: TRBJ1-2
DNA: TGTGCCAGCAGTTTTACACAGGGCAGCTATGGCTACACCTTC
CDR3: CASSFTQGSYGYTF

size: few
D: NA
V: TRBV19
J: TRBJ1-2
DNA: TGTGCCAGTCTGCGAGGGGGGGCGTATGGCTACACCTTC
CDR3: CASLRGGAYGYTF

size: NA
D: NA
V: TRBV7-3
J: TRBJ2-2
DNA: TGTGCCAGCAGCTTAGGGGCAGGGGTCACCACCGGGGAGCTGTTTTTT
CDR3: CASSLGAGVTTGELFF

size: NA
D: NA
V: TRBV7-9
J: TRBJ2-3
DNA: TGTGCCAGCAGCTTAGCGGGCCGACTCACAGATACGCAGTATTTT
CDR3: CASSLAGRLTDTQYF

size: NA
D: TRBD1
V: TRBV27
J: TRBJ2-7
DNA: TGTGCCAGCAGTTACTCCCGGACAGGGAACCACGAGCAGTACTTC
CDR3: CASSYSRTGNHEQYF

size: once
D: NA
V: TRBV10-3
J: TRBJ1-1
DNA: TGTGCCATCAGTGTTGAGGGCAGGTCTTACACTGAAGCTTTCTTT
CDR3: CAISVEGRSYTEAFF

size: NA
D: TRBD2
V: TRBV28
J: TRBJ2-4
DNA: TGTGCCAGCACCCTTGGGGGACTAGGTCGGAACATTCAGTACTTC
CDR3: CASTLGGLGRNIQYF

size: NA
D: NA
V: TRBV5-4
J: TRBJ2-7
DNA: TGTGCCAGCAGCGAGGACTACGCTGACTCCTACGAGCAGTACTTC
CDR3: CASSEDYADSYEQYF

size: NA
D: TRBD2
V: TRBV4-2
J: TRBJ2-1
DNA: TGTGCCAGCAGCCAAGATCTAGCGGGAGTGTTGGGTGAGCAGTTCTTC
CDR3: CASSQDLAGVLGEQFF

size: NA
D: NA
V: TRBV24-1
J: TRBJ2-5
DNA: TGTGCCACCAGCAGCCGGGGGGCCGGGGAGACCCAGTACTTC
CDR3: CATSSRGAGETQYF

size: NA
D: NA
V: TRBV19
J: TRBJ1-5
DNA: TGTGCCAGTAAAAGTGGGGGGACGAGCAATCAGCCCCAGCATTTT
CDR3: CASKSGGTSNQPQHF

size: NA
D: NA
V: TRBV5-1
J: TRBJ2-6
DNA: TGCGCCAGCAGCGCCGGGACGGGCTTCTCTGGGGCCAACGTCCTGACTTTC
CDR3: CASSAGTGFSGANVLTF

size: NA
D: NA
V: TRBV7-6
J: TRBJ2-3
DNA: TGTGCCAGCAGCTCCCGACAGATCCCATCCGATACGCAGTATTTT
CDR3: CASSSRQIPSDTQYF

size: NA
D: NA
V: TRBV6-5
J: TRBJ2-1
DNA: TGTGCCAGCAGTCTCATTGCGGGGCCCAATGAGCAGTTCTTC
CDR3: CASSLIAGPNEQFF

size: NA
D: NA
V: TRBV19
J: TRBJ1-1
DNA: TGTGCCAGTACCAAAAAAGCAGGGCTGAACACTGAAGCTTTCTTT
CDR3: CASTKKAGLNTEAFF

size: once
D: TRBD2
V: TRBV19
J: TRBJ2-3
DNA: TGTGCCAGTAGCGCTCGAATTAGCGGGAGCACAGATACGCAGTATTTT
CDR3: CASSARISGSTDTQYF

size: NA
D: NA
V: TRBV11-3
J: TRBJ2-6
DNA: TGTGCCAGCAGGATCGGGGAGGGCAGGGGATCTGGGGCCAACGTCCTGACTTTC
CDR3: CASRIGEGRGSGANVLTF

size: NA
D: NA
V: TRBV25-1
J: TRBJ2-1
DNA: TGTGCCAGCAGCCGCTCGCCCGGAGGTGGTGAGCAGTTCTTC
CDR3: CASSRSPGGGEQFF

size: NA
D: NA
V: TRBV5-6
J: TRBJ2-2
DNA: TGTGCCACGAGACGGGCATTCACCGGGGAGCTGTTTTTT
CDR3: CATRRAFTGELFF

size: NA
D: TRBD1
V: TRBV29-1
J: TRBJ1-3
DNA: TGCAGCGGCTCACAGGGGGACGGAAACACCATATATTTT
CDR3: CSGSQGDGNTIYF

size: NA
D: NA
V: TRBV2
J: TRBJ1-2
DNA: TGTGCCAGCAGGAGGGACGGTGAGGGATATGGCTACACCTTC
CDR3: CASRRDGEGYGYTF

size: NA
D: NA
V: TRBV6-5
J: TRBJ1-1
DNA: TGTGCCAGCTCCGCGTCTGGAGAGGGGCGTCGTGAAGCTTTCTTT
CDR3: CASSASGEGRREAFF

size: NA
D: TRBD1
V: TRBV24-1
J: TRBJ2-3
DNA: TGTGCCACCAGTGCCCGGGACAGGGGGCGAGGAGATACGCAGTATTTT
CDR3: CATSARDRGRGDTQYF

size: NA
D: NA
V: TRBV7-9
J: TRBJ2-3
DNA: TGTGCCAGCAGCTCGAAGGGGCGGGCTACAGATACGCAGTATTTT
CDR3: CASSSKGRATDTQYF

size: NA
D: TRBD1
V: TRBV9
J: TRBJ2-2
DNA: TGTGCCAGCAGCGTAAAATCCTTAGGGACAGGGATCACCGGGGAGCTGTTTTTT
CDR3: CASSVKSLGTGITGELFF

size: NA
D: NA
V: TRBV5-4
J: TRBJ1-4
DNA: TGTGCCAGCAGCTTCCAGACTAATGAAAAACTGTTTTTT
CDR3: CASSFQTNEKLFF

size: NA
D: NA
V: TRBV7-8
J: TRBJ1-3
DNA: TGTGCCAGCAGTTATACAGGACTCTCTGGAAACACCATATATTTT
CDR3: CASSYTGLSGNTIYF